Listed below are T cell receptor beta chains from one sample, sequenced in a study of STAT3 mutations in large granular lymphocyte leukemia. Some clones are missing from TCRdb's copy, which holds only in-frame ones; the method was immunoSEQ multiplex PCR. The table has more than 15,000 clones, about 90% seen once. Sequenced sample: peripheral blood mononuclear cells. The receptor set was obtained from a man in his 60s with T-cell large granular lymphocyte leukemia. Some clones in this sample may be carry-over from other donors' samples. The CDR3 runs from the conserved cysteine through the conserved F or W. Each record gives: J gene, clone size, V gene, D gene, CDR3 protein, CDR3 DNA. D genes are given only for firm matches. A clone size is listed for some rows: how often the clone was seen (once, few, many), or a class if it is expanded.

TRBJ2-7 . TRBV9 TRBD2 CASSKVAGHSYEQYF TGTGCCAGCAGCAAGGTAGCGGGCCACTCCTACGAGCAGTACTTC
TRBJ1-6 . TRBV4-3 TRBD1 CASSPRQGANNSPLHF TGCGCCAGCAGCCCCAGACAGGGGGCGAATAATTCACCCCTCCACTTT
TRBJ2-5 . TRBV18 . CASSPPSGIGETQYF TGTGCCAGCTCACCACCCTCGGGGATTGGGGAGACCCAGTACTTC
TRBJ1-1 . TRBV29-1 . CSVGRRPNTEAFF TGCAGCGTTGGCCGCAGGCCGAACACTGAAGCTTTCTTT
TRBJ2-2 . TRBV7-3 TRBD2 CASSLGLAGGSGELFF TGTGCCAGCAGCCTGGGACTAGCGGGAGGGTCCGGGGAGCTGTTTTTT
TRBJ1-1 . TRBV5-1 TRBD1 CASTLGRGLRGTEAFF TGCGCCAGCACCCTCGGTAGGGGGCTGCGGGGCACTGAAGCTTTCTTT
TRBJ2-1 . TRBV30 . CAWKRGEGEFF TGTGCCTGGAAACGGGGGGAGGGGGAGTTCTTC
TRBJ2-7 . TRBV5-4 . CASSPLNQLGVEQYF TGTGCCAGCAGCCCCCTGAATCAGCTCGGGGTCGAGCAGTACTTC
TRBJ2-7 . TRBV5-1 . CASSLELGSNYEQYF TGCGCCAGCAGCTTGGAGCTGGGGTCAAACTACGAGCAGTACTTC
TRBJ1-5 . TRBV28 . CASSPTGKGDNQPQHF TGTGCCAGCAGTCCTACAGGGAAAGGAGACAATCAGCCCCAGCATTTT
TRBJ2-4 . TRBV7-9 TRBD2 CASSLGGPGGGRYF TGTGCCAGCAGCTTAGGTGGGCCGGGAGGGGGTCGGTACTTC
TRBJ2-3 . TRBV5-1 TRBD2 CASSPGLAGELDPTDTQYF TGCGCCAGCAGCCCGGGACTAGCGGGAGAGCTTGATCCCACAGATACGCAGTATTTT
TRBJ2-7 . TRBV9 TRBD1 CASSPRDRAAEQYF TGTGCCAGCAGCCCTCGGGACAGGGCGGCCGAGCAGTACTTC
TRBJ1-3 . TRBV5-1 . CASSLGTAASGNTIYF TGCGCCAGCAGCTTGGGCACGGCGGCCTCTGGAAACACCATATATTTT
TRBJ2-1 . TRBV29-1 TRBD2 CSVLAGPTYNEQFF TGCAGCGTCCTAGCGGGACCCACCTACAATGAGCAGTTCTTC
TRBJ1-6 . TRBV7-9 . CASSLERPLNSPLHF TGTGCCAGCAGCTTAGAAAGACCCTTAAATTCACCCCTCCACTTT
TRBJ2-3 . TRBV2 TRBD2 CASSGTSGSTDTQYF TGTGCCAGCAGTGGAACTAGCGGGAGTACAGATACGCAGTATTTT
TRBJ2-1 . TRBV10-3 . CALPSRSSYNEQFF TGTGCCCTCCCTAGCCGAAGCTCCTACAATGAGCAGTTCTTC
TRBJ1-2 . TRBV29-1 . CSVEGPLSYGYTF TGCAGCGTTGAAGGACCCTTATCCTATGGCTACACCTTC
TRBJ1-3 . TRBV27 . CASSFLPLNSGNTIYF TGTGCCAGCAGTTTTCTCCCTCTGAACTCTGGAAACACCATATATTTT
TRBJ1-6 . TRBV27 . CASSLSGRPSSYNSPLHF TGTGCCAGCAGTTTATCGGGCAGACCTAGCTCCTATAATTCACCCCTCCACTTT
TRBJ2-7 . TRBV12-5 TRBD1 CASGPGDRVYEQYF TGTGCTAGTGGTCCGGGGGACAGGGTCTACGAGCAGTACTTC
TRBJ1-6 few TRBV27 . CASSLTGTSPLHF TGTGCCAGCAGTCTCACGGGAACTTCACCCCTCCACTTT
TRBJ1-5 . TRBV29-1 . CSAQGKPQHF TGCAGCGCGCAGGGGAAGCCCCAGCATTTT
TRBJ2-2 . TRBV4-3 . CASSRTGITGELFF TGCGCCAGCAGCCGGACGGGAATCACCGGGGAGCTGTTTTTT
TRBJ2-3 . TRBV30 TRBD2 CAWSPGLGADTQYF TGTGCCTGGAGTCCGGGACTAGGCGCAGATACGCAGTATTTT
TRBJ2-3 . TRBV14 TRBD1 CASSLRTGANTDTQYF TGTGCCAGCAGCCTAAGGACAGGGGCAAACACAGATACGCAGTATTTT
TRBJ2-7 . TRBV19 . CASSRTASYEQYF TGTGCCAGTAGTCGGACAGCCTCCTACGAGCAGTACTTC
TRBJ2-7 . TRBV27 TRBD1 CASSLAWTGGDEQYF TGTGCCAGCAGTTTAGCCTGGACAGGGGGGGACGAGCAGTACTTC
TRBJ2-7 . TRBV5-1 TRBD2 CASSSIAGGPYEQYF TGCGCCAGCAGCTCCATAGCGGGAGGACCTTACGAGCAGTACTTC
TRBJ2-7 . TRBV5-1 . CASSLAPELGEQYF TGCGCCAGCAGCTTGGCCCCCGAGTTGGGCGAGCAGTACTTC
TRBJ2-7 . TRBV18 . CASSPGARAWQYF TGTGCCAGCTCACCGGGTGCGAGGGCTTGGCAGTACTTC
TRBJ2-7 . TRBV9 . CASGLRDKVSEQYF TGTGCCAGCGGCCTGCGGGACAAAGTATCCGAGCAGTACTTC
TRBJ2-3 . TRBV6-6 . CASTVADTQYF TGTGCCAGCACGGTGGCAGATACGCAGTATTTT
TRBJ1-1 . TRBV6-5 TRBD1 CASSYRGGAEAFF TGTGCCAGCAGTTACAGAGGGGGCGCTGAAGCTTTCTTT
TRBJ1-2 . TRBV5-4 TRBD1 CASSFPTGGGQSGYTF TGTGCCAGCAGCTTTCCAACAGGGGGCGGTCAGAGTGGCTACACCTTC
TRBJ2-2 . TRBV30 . CAWSVYTGELFF TGTGCCTGGAGTGTTTATACCGGGGAGCTGTTTTTT
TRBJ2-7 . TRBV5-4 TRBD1 CASSSDRVFVNEQYF TGTGCCAGCAGCTCCGACAGGGTCTTCGTCAACGAGCAGTACTTC
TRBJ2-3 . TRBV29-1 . CSATRLGVDTQYF TGCAGCGCGACACGTTTGGGGGTTGATACGCAGTATTTT
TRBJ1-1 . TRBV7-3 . CASSLRSGEQAFF TGTGCCAGCAGCTTACGATCAGGGGAACAAGCTTTCTTT
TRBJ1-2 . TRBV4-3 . CASSQERGPDGYTF TGCGCCAGCAGCCAAGAACGAGGGCCGGATGGCTACACCTTC
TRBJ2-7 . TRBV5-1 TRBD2 CASRGGTSIDEQYF TGCGCCAGCAGGGGAGGGACTTCAATCGACGAGCAGTACTTC
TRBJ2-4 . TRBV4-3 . CASSPSTPGGIQYF TGCGCCAGCAGCCCTTCGACGCCCGGAGGCATTCAGTACTTC
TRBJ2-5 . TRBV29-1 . CSVVVGSYRETQYF TGCAGCGTTGTAGTAGGGTCCTACCGAGAGACCCAGTACTTC
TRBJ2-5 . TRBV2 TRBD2 CASRREGQETQYF TGTGCCAGCAGGCGGGAGGGCCAAGAGACCCAGTACTTC
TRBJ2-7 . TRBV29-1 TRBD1 CSALGQGSYEQYF TGCAGCGCCCTGGGACAGGGCTCCTACGAGCAGTACTTC
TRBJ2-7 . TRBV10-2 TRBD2 CASSLISGLEVGYRSYEQYF TGCGCCAGCAGCCTTATATCGGGACTAGAAGTGGGTTATCGGTCCTACGAGCAGTACTTC
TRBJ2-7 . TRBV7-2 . CASSPRTGTEQYF TGTGCCAGCAGCCCCCGTACAGGGACCGAGCAGTACTTC
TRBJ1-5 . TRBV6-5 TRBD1 CASSYRGGDRHQPQHF TGTGCCAGCAGTTACCGTGGGGGGGACAGGCATCAGCCCCAGCATTTT